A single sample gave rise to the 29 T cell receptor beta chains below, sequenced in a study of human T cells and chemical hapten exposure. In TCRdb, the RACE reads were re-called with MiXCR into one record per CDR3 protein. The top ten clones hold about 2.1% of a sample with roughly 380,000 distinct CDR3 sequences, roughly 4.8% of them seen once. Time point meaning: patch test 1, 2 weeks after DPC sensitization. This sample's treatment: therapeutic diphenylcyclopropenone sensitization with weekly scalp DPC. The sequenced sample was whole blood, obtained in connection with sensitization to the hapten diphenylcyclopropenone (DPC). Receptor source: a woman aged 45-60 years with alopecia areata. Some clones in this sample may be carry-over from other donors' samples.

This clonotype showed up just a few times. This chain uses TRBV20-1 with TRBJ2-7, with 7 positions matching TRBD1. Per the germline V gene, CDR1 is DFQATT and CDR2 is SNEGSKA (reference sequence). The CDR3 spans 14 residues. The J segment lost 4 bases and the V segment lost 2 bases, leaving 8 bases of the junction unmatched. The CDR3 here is CSARSAGTDYEQYF. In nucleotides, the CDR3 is TGCAGTGCTAGATCTGCCGGGACAGATTACGAGCAGTACTTC.

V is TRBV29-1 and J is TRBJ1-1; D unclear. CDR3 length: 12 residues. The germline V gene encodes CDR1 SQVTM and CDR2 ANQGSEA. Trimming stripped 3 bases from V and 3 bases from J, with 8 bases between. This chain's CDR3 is CSVEALDTEAFF. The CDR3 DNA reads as TGCAGCGTTGAGGCCCTTGACACTGAAGCTTTCTTT.

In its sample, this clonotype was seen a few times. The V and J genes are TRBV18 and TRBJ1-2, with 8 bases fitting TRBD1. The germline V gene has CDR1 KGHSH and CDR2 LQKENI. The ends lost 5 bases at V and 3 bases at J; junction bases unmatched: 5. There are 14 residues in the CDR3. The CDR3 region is CASSEGQGDYGYTF. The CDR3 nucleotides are TGTGCCAGCTCAGAAGGACAGGGCGACTATGGCTACACCTTC.

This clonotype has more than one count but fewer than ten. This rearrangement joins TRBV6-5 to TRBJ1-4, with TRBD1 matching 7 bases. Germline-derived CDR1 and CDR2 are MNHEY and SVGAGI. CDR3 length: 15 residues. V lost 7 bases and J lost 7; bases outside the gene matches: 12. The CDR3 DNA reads TGTGCCAGCACCCGCAAACAGGGGATCAGTGAAAAACTGTTTTTT. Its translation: CASTRKQGISEKLFF.

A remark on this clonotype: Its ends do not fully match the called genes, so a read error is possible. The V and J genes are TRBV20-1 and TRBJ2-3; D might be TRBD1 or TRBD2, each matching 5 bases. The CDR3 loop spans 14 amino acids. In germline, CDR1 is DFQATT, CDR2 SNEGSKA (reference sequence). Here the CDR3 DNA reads TGCAGTGCTAGCCCCGGGACGACTCTTGATATGCAGTATTTT. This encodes CSASPGTTLDMQYF.

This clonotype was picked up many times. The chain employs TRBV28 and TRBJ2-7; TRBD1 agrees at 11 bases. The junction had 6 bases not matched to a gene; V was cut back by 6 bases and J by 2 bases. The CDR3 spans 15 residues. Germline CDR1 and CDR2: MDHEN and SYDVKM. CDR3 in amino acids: CASSPGTGGPYEQYF. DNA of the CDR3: TGTGCCAGCAGCCCCGGGACAGGGGGACCCTACGAGCAGTACTTC.

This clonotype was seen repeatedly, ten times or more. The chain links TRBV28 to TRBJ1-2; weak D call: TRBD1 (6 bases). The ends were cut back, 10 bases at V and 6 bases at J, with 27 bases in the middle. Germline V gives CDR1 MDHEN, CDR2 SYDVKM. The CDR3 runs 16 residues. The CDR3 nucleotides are TGTGCCATGCGCCCCGGGGGCCTACGTCGGTTACATGGCTACACCTTC. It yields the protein CAMRPGGLRRLHGYTF.

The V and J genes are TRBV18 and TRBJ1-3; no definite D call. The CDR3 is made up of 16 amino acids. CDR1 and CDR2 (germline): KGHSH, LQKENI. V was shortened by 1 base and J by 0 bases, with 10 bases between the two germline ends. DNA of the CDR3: TGTGCCAGCTCACCACGAGGCAGGAGCTCTGGAAACACCATATATTTT. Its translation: CASSPRGRSSGNTIYF.

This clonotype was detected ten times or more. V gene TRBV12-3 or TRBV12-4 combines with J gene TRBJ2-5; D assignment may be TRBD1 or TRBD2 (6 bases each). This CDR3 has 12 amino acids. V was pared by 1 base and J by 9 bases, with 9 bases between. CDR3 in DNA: TGTGCCAGCAGTTTAGAAGGGGGGTCCCAGTACTTC. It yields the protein CASSLEGGSQYF.

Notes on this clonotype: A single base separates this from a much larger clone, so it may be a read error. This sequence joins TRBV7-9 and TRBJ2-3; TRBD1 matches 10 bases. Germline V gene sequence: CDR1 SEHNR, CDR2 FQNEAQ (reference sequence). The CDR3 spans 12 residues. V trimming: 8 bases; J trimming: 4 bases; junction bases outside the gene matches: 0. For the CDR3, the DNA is TGTGCCAGCGGACAGGGGGCAGATACGCAGTATTTT. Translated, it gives CASGQGADTQYF.

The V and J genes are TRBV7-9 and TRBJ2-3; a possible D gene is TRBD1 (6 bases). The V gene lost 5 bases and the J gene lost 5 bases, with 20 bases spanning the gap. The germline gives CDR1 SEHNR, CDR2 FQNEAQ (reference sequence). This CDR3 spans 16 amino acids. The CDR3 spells CASSVGTLVLLDTQYF. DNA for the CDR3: TGTGCCAGCAGCGTCGGGACACTTGTTTTGTTAGATACGCAGTATTTT. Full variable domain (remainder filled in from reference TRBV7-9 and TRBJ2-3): DTGVSQNPRHKITKRGQNVTFRCDPISEHNRLYWYRQTLGQGPEFLTYFQNEAQLEKSRLLSDRFSAERPKGSFSTLEIQRTEQGDSAMYLCASSVGTLVLLDTQYFGPGTRLTVL.

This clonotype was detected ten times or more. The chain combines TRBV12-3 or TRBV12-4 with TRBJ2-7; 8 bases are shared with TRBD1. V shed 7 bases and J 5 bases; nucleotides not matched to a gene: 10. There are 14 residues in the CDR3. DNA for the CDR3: TGTGCCAGCACCCCGACAGGGGCTCCCCACGAGCAGTACTTC. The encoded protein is CASTPTGAPHEQYF.

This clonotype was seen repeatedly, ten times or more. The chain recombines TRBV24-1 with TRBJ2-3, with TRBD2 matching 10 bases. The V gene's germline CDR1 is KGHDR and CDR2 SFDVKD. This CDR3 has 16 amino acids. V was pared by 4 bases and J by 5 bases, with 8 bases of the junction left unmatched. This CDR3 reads CATSDPMSGGEDTQYF. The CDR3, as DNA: TGTGCCACCAGTGACCCCATGAGCGGGGGGGAAGATACGCAGTATTTT.

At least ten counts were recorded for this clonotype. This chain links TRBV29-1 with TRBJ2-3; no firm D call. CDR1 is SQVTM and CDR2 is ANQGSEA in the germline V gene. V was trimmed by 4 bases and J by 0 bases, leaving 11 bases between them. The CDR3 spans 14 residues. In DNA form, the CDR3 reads TGCAGCGTTGTGGCCTACACTAGCACAGATACGCAGTATTTT. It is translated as CSVVAYTSTDTQYF.

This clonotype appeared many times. In DNA form, the CDR3 reads TGTGCCAGCAGTGCAGGGTTCTCACCCCTCCACTTT. It codes for CASSAGFSPLHF. The chain employs TRBV2 and TRBJ1-6, with D perhaps TRBD1 (5 bases). The CDR3 has 12 amino acids. Germline loops: CDR1 SNHLY, CDR2 FYNNEI. V was pared by 4 bases and J by 10 bases, with 8 bases between.

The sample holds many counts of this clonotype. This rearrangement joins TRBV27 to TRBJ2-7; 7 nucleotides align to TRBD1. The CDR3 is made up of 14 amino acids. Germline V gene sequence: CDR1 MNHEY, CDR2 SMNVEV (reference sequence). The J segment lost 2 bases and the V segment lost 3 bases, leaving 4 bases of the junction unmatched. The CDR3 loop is CASSFRGGPYEQYF. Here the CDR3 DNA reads TGTGCCAGCAGTTTTAGAGGGGGCCCCTACGAGCAGTACTTC.

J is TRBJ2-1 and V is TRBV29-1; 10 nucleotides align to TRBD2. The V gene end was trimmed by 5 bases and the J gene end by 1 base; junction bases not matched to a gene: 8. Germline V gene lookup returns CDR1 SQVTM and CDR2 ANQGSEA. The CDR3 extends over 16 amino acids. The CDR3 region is CSVPLAGLPSYNEQFF. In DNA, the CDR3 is TGCAGCGTTCCACTAGCGGGGTTACCTTCCTACAATGAGCAGTTCTTC.

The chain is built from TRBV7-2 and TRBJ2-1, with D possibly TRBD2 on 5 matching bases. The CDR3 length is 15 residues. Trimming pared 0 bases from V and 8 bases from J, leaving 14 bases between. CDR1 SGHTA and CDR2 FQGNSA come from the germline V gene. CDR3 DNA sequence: TGTGCCAGCAGCTTAGCCCTGCTGAGGGCGGATGAGCAGTTCTTC. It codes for CASSLALLRADEQFF.

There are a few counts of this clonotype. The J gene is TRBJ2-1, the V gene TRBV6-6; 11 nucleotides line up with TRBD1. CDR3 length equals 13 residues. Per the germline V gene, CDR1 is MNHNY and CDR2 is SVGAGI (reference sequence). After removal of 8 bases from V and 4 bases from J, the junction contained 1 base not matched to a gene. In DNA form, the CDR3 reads TGTGCCAGCCGGGACAGGGGGTACAATGAGCAGTTCTTC. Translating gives CASRDRGYNEQFF.

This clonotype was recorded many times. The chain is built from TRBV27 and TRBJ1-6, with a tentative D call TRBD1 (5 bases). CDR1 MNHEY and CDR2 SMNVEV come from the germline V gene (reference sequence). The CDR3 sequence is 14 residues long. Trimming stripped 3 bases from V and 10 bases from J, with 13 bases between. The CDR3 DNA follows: TGTGCCAGCAGTTTTCAACAGAGGGACTCACCCCTCCACTTT. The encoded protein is CASSFQQRDSPLHF.

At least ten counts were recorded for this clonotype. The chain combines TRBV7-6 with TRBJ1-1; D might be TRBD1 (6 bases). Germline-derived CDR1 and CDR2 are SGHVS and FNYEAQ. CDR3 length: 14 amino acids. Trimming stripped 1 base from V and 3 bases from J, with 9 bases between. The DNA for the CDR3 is TGTGCCAGCAGCTTAGGTTCAGGGGACACTGAAGCTTTCTTT. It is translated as CASSLGSGDTEAFF.

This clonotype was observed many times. This CDR3 is CASSLPGLAGGLGNEQFF. In DNA, the CDR3 is TGTGCCAGCAGTTTACCGGGACTAGCGGGAGGGCTGGGGAATGAGCAGTTCTTC. This sequence joins TRBV28 and TRBJ2-1; 16 nucleotides match TRBD2. Germline assignment: CDR1 MDHEN and CDR2 SYDVKM. The J segment lost 7 bases and the V segment lost 2 bases, leaving 8 bases of the junction unmatched. CDR3 length equals 18 residues.

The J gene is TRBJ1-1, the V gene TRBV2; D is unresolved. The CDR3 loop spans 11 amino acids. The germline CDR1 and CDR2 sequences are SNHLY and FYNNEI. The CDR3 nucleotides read TGTGCAGAGGGCATGAACACTGAAGCTTTCTTT. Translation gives CAEGMNTEAFF.

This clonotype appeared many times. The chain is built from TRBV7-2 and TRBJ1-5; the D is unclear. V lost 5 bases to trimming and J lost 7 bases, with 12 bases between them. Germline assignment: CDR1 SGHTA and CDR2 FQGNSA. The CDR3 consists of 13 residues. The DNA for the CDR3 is TGTGCCAGCAGCCCAACATGGGGACAGCCCCAGCATTTT. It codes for CASSPTWGQPQHF.

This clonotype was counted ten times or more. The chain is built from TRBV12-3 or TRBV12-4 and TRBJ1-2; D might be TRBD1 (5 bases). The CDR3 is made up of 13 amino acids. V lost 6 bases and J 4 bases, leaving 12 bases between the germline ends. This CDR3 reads CASSTGTGYGYTF. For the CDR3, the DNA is TGTGCCAGCAGCACCGGGACGGGCTATGGCTACACCTTC.

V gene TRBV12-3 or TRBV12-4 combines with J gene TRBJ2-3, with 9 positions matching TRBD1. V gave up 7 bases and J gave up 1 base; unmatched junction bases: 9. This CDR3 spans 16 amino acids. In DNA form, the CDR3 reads TGTGCCAGCACACCACGGACAGGGGTCCGCACAGATACGCAGTATTTT. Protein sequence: CASTPRTGVRTDTQYF.

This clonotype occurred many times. DNA for the CDR3: TGTGCCAGCTCCTCGCTGGCGGGTGGAGCAGATACGCAGTATTTT. Translated, it gives CASSSLAGGADTQYF. The chain combines TRBV18 with TRBJ2-3, with a tentative D call TRBD2 (5 bases). Deletions cut 6 bases from V and 4 bases from J, with 17 bases between. CDR1 is KGHSH, CDR2 LQKENI, per germline. The CDR3 is 15 residues long.

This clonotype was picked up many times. CDR3 nucleotide sequence: TGTGCCAGCAGCTTTAGGACTAGCGGGTCCAATGAGCAGTTCTTC. Translation gives CASSFRTSGSNEQFF. The chain employs TRBV7-2 and TRBJ2-1, with 11 bases matching TRBD2. V was pared by 3 bases and J by 6 bases, with 4 bases of the junction left unmatched. CDR3 length equals 15 residues. Per the germline V gene, CDR1 is SGHTA and CDR2 is FQGNSA.

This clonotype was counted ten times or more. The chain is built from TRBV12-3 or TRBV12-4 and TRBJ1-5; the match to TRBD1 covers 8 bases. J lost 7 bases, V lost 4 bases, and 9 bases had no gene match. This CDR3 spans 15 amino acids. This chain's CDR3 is CASSSAGTGFQPQHF. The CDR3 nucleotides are TGTGCCAGCAGTTCCGCCGGGACAGGTTTCCAGCCCCAGCATTTT.